The subject of this entry is one TCR beta chain. This clonotype came up many times. Its antigen is unknown. There are no base qualities to consult, and no much larger clone falls within one base. RNA was isolated from bulk unsorted tissue, and RNA quality was assessed with a NanoDrop ND-1000 and an Agilent 2100. Normal lung samples were distant non-tumor tissue taken more than 3 cm from the tumor edge. All donors had newly diagnosed lung cancer, had not received prior chemotherapy, and were admitted for thoracic surgery in China between August and November 2014. The study excluded patients who had received radiotherapy or chemotherapy before or who had another cancer at the same time. Pieces of surgical tissue measuring about 1-2 cm3 were kept in RNAlater solution and held at -80 degrees C until needed. The data derive from a study of tumor and adjacent non-tumor tissue in lung cancer (dated by TCRdb to between 2017 and 2018). For the study in its entirety: The cohort included around eleven adenocarcinoma, a couple of squamous cell carcinoma and 1 small cell lung cancer patients. The 15 enrolled patients, of whom 10 were men and 5 were women, were aged roughly 31 to 80 years and were diagnosed with TNM stage I to III disease. TCRbeta CDR3 sequencing was performed on roughly 27 paired specimens, with one tumor sample and one normal lung sample collected per patient. Using bulk TCRbeta repertoires from over 14 lung cancer patients, the study set lung tumor tissue side by side with matched distant non-tumor lung tissue. In total, sequencing yielded 100 million to 150 million productive TCRbeta reads, which works out to an average of roughly 4.2 million reads per sample.

Overall results and qualifications from the work: The methods do not name the sequencing platform or mention unique molecular identifiers. TCR diversity was significantly higher in younger patients, and greater tumor TCR diversity was associated with shorter overall survival and shorter disease-free survival. A significantly larger cumulative share of the repertoire was made up by the top 100 clones in normal lung than in tumor tissue. Tumor tissue showed significantly greater TCR diversity (inverse Simpson) than normal lung tissue (approximately 400 vs 170, P = 0.0075, Mann-Whitney U test). Peripheral blood was not sequenced, so blood TCRbeta repertoires were not examined in the lung cancer patients of the study. With only roughly 14 patients in the cohort, the authors noted that larger samples and more detailed clinical data are needed.

Compared with germline, V lacks 6 bases and J lacks 8 bases; bases without a gene match: 7. The CDR3 spans 13 residues, from the cysteine through the phenylalanine. CDR3 DNA only is kept here, 39 bases in frame from base 1. CDR1 WSHSY and CDR2 SAAADI were looked up in the germline V gene. The library was generated by multiplex PCR. The run used an Illumina HiSeq 2500. TCRbeta libraries were built by three rounds of nested PCR using primers (Table S4), following protocols modified from ARM-PCR. Before sequencing, PCR products in the 200-500 bp range were cut out of the gel and cleaned up using the QIAquick gel extraction kit. The paper's processing steps were these. Reads were cleaned with Trimmomatic, merged with FLASH into complete CDR3 sequences, and assigned to V(D)J germline segments with MiTCR. VDJtools was used to compute clonal diversity as the inverse Simpson's index. Productive reads were defined as in-frame sequences without a premature stop codon. The public sequencing data were trimmed at Q25 with fastp and processed into clonotypes with MiXCR by TCRdb, which kept only in-frame beta chains. CDR3 protein sequences are deduplicated, and each keeps its most common genes and DNA. Clone size and V and J calls follow TCRdb, not the original study. This sample lists over 100,000 distinct CDR3 sequences; under 65% were detected once. 15% to 20% of the sample goes to the ten largest clones.

This TCR was recovered from a man between 60 and 70 years old with non-small cell lung cancer. Rearrangement joined TRBV10-2 to TRBJ2-1, with 7 middle bases fitting TRBD2. The sequenced material came from distant non-tumor lung tissue. The CDR3 here reads CASRKGTTDEQFF. At the DNA level, the sequence is TGCGCCAGCAGAAAAGGGACTACCGATGAGCAGTTCTTC.